The sequence of this T cell receptor (beta chain) was determined in a study of blood T cell repertoires in COVID-19. The overall study: Samples of COVID-19 (acute and convalescent) were obtained from the United States, Italy and Spain.

In this sample, this clone turned up once. Produced via immunoSEQ multiplex PCR; TCRdb's table is partial and in-frame only. The table shows fewer than 300,000 clones, with around 90% occurring only once. V was pared by 2 bases and J by 2 bases, with 12 bases between. This CDR3 has 15 amino acids. Germline V lookup: CDR1 MRHNA, CDR2 SNTAGT. This rearrangement joins TRBV6-4 to TRBJ1-2, with D possibly matching TRBD1 (5 bases). The TCR comes from a woman aged 40 to 49 with acute COVID-19. The sequencing sample was made of PBMCs or T cells enriched from blood (not recorded which). In DNA, the CDR3 is TGTGCCAGCAGTGACAGGGTTGGGGCAAACTATGGCTACACCTTC. Amino acid sequence: CASSDRVGANYGYTF.